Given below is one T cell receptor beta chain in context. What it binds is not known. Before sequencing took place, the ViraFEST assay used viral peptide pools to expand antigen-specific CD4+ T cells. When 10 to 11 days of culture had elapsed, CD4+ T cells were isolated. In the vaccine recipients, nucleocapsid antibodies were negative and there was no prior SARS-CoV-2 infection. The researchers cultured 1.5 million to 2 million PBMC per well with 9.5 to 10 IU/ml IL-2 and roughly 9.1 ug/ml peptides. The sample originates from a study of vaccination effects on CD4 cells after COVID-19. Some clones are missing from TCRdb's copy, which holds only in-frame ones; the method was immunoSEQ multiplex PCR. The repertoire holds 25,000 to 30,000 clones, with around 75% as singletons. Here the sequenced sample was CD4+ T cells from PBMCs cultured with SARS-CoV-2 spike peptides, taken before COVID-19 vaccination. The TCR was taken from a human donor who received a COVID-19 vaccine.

CDR3 protein: CATMGRPRGNEQFF. The CDR3 nucleotides are TGTGCCACTATGGGCAGGCCGAGGGGCAATGAGCAGTTCTTC. V is TRBV19 and J is TRBJ2-1; perhaps D is TRBD1 or TRBD2 (5 bases each). The CDR3 contains 14 residues. Germline CDR1 is LNHDA and CDR2 is SQIVND (reference sequence). Trimming removed 10 bases at V and 6 bases at J, with 19 bases between.